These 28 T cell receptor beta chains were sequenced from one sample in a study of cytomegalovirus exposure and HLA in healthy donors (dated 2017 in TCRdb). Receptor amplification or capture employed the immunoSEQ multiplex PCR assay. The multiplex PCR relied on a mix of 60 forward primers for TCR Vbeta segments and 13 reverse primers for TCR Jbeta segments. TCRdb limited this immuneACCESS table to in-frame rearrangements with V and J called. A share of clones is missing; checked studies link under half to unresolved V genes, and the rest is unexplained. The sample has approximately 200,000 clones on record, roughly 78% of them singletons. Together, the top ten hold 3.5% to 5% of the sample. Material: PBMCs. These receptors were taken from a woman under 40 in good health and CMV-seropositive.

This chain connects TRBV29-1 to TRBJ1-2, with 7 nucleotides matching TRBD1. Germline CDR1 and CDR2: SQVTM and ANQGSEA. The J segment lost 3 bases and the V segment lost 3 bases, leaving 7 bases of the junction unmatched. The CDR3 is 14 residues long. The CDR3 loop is CSVDVRDRDYGYTF. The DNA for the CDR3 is TGCAGCGTTGACGTTCGGGACAGAGACTATGGCTACACCTTC.

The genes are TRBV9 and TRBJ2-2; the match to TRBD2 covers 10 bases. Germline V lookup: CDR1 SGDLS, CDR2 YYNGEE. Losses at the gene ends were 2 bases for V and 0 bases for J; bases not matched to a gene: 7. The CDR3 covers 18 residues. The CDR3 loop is CASSVNSGRLANTGELFF. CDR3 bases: TGTGCCAGCAGCGTTAATAGCGGGAGGCTCGCGAACACCGGGGAGCTGTTTTTT.

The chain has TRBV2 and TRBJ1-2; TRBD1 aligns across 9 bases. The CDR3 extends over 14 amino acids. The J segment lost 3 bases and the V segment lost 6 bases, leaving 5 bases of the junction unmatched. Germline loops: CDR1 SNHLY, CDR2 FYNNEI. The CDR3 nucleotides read TGTGCCAGCAGCCTACAGGGGGCAGACTATGGCTACACCTTC. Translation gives CASSLQGADYGYTF.

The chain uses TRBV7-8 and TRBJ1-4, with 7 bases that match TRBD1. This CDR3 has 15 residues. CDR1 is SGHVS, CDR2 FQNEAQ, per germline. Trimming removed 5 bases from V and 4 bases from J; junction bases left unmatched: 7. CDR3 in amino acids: CASSGRDSLNEKLFF. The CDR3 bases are TGTGCCAGCAGCGGACGGGACAGCCTTAATGAAAAACTGTTTTTT.

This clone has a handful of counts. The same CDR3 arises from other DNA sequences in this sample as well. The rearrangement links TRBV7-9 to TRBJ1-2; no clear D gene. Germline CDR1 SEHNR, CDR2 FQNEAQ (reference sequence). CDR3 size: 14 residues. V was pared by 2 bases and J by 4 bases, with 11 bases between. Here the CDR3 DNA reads TGTGCCAGCAGCTTAAGCACTGGTGTCTATGGCTACACCTTC. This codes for CASSLSTGVYGYTF.

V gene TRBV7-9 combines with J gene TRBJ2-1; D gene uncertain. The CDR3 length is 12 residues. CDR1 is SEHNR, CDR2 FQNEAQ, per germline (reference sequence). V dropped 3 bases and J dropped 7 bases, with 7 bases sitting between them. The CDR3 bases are TGTGCCAGCAGCTTCGACTCGAATGAGCAGTTCTTC. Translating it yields CASSFDSNEQFF.

The CDR3: CASIQSPSGSNEQFF. The CDR3 nucleotides are TGTGCCAGCATCCAATCCCCCAGCGGGAGTAATGAGCAGTTCTTC. The chain joins TRBV7-2 to TRBJ2-1; 8 bases are a match to TRBD2. The germline gives CDR1 SGHTA, CDR2 FQGNSA. The trim removed 7 bases at V and 7 bases at J, leaving 12 bases unmatched. The CDR3 is 15 residues long.

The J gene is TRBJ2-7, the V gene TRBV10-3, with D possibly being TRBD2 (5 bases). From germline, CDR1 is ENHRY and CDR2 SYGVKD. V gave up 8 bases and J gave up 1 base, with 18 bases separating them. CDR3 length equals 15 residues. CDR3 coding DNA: TGTGCCATCCGCGAGGGTCCTCCCCTATCCTACGAGCAGTACTTC. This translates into CAIREGPPLSYEQYF.

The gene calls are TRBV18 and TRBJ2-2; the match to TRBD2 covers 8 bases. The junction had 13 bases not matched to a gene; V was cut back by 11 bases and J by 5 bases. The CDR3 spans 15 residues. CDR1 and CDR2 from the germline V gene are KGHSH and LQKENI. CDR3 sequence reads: CAANGGEIWTGELFF. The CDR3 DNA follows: TGTGCCGCAAACGGGGGGGAGATTTGGACCGGGGAGCTGTTTTTT.

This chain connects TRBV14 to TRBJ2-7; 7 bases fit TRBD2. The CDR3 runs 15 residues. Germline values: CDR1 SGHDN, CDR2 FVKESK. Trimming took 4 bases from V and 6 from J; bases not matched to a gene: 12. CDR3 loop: CASSPRAGSLGEQYF. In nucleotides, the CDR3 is TGTGCCAGCAGCCCCAGAGCGGGATCCTTGGGCGAGCAGTACTTC.

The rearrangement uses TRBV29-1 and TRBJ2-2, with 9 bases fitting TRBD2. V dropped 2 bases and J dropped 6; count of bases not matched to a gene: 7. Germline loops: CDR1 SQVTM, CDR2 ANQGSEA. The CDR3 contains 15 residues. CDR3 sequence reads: CSVETGGGAPGELFF. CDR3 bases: TGCAGCGTTGAAACAGGCGGGGGGGCCCCCGGGGAGCTGTTTTTT.

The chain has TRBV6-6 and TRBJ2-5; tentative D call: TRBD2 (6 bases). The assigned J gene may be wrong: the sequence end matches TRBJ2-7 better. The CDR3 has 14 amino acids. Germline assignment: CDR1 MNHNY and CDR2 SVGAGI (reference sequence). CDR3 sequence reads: CASSPRGNSYEQYF. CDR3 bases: TGTGCCAGCAGTCCCCGGGGGAATTCCTACGAGCAGTACTTC.

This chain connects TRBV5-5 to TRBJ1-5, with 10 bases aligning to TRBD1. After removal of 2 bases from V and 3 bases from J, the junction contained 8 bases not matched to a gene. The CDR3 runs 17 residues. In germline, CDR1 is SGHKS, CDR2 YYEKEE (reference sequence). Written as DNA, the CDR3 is TGTGCCAGCAGCTTCACCGGGACAGGGGCCGACAATCAGCCCCAGCATTTT. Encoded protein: CASSFTGTGADNQPQHF.

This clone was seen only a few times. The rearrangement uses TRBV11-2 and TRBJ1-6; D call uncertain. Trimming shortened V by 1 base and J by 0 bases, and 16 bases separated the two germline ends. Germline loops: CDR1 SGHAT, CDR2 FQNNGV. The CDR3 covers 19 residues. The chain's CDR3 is CASSLGTLAGSSYNSPLHF. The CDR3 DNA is TGTGCCAGCAGCTTAGGGACTCTGGCTGGGAGCTCCTATAATTCACCCCTCCACTTT.

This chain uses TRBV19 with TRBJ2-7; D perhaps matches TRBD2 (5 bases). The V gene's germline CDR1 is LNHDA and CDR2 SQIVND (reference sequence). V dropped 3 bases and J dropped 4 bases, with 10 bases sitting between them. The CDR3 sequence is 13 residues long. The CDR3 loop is CASSMRAPYEQYF. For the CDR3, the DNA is TGTGCCAGTAGTATGAGGGCACCATACGAGCAGTACTTC. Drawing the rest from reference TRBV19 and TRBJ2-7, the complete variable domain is DGGITQSPKYLFRKEGQNVTLSCEQNLNHDAMYWYRQDPGQGLRLIYYSQIVNDFQKGDIAEGYSVSREKKESFPLTVTSAQKNPTAFYLCASSMRAPYEQYFGPGTRLTVT.

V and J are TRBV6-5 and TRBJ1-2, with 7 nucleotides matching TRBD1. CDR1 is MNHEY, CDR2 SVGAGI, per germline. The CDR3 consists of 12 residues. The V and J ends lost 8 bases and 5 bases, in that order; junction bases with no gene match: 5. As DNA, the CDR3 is TGTGCCAGCGCCGGGACAGCTTATGGCTACACCTTC. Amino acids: CASAGTAYGYTF.

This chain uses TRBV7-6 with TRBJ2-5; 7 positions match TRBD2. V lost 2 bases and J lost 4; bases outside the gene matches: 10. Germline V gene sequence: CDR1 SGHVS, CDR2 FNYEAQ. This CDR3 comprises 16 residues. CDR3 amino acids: CASSLSGGGGRETQYF. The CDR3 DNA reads TGTGCCAGCAGCTTATCTGGGGGGGGTGGTCGAGAGACCCAGTACTTC.

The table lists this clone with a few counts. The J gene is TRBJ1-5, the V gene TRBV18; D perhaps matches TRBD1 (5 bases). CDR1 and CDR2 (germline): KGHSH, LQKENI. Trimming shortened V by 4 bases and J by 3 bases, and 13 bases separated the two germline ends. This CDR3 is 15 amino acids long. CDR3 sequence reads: CASSRLGAPNQPQHF. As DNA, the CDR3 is TGTGCCAGCTCACGTTTAGGGGCCCCCAATCAGCCCCAGCATTTT.

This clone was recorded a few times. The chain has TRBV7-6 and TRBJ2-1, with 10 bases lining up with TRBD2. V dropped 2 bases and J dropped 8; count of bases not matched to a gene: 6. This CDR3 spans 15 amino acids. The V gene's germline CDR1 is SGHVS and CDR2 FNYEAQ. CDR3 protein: CASSLLPGLAYEQFF. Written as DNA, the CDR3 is TGTGCCAGCAGCTTACTTCCGGGACTAGCGTATGAGCAGTTCTTC.

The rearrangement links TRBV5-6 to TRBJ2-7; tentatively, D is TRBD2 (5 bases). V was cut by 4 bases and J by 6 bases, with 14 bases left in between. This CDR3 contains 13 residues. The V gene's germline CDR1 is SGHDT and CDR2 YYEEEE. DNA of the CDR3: TGTGCCAGCAGCGCCTGGGGAGACATCGAGCAGTACTTC. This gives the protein CASSAWGDIEQYF.

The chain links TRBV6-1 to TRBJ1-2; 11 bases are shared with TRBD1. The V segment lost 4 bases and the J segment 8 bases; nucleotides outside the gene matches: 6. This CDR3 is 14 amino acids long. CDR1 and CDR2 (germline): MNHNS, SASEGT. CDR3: CASSVLGQGGGYTF. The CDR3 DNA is TGTGCCAGCAGTGTCCTGGGACAGGGGGGAGGCTACACCTTC.

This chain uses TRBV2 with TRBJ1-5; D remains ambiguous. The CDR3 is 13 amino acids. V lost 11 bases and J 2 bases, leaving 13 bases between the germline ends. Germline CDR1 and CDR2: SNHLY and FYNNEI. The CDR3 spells CASGLTRNQPQHF. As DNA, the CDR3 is TGTGCCTCCGGACTCACACGCAATCAGCCCCAGCATTTT.

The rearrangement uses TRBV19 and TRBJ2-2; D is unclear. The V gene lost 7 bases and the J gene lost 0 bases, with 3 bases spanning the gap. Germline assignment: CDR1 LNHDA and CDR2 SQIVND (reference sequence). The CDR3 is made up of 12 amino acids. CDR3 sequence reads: CASTTNTGELFF. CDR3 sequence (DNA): TGTGCCAGTACTACGAACACCGGGGAGCTGTTTTTT.

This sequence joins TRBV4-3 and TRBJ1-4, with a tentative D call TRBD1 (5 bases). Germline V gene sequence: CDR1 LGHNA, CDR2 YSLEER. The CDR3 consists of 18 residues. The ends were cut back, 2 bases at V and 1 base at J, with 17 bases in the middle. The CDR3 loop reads CASSQNWAGVETNEKLFF. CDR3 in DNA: TGCGCCAGCAGCCAAAACTGGGCGGGGGTGGAAACTAATGAAAAACTGTTTTTT.

CDR3 loop: CASSLGTGAYTEAFF. The CDR3 DNA reads as TGTGCCAGCAGCCTGGGGACAGGGGCGTACACTGAAGCTTTCTTT. The rearrangement joins TRBV7-8 to TRBJ1-1; 10 bases align to TRBD1. The ends lost 5 bases at V and 3 bases at J; junction bases unmatched: 6. CDR1 and CDR2 (germline): SGHVS, FQNEAQ. The CDR3 runs to 15 residues. Complete variable domain (other parts from reference TRBV7-8 and TRBJ1-1): GAGVSQSPRYKVAKRGQDVALRCDPISGHVSLFWYQQALGQGPEFLTYFQNEAQLDKSGLPSDRFFAERPEGSVSTLKIQRTQQEDSAVYLCASSLGTGAYTEAFFGQGTRLTVV.

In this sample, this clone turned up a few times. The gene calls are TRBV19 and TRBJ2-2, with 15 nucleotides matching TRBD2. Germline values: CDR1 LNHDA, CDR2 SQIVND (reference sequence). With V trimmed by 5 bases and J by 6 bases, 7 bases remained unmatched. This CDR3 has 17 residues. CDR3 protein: CASSRGLAGGGPGELFF. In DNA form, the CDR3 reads TGTGCCAGTAGTCGAGGACTAGCGGGAGGGGGCCCCGGGGAGCTGTTTTTT. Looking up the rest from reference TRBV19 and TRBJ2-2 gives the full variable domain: DGGITQSPKYLFRKEGQNVTLSCEQNLNHDAMYWYRQDPGQGLRLIYYSQIVNDFQKGDIAEGYSVSREKKESFPLTVTSAQKNPTAFYLCASSRGLAGGGPGELFFGEGSRLTVL.

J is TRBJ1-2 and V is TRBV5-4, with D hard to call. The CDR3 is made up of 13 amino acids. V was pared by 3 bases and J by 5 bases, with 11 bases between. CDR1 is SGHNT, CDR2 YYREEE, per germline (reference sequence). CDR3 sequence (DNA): TGTGCCAGCAGCTCTGTCGACGGGTATGGCTACACCTTC. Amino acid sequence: CASSSVDGYGYTF.

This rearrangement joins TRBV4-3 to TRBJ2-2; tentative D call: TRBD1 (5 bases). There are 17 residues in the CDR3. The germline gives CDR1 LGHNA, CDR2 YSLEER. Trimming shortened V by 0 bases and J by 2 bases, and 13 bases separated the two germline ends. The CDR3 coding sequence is TGCGCCAGCAGCCAAGAATGGGCCAGGGCCAACACCGGGGAGCTGTTTTTT. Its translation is CASSQEWARANTGELFF.